This T cell receptor beta chain was recorded in a study of cytomegalovirus exposure and HLA in healthy donors. Germline loops: CDR1 MNHNY, CDR2 SVGAGI (reference sequence). Trimming took 4 bases from V and 2 from J; bases not matched to a gene: 6. This CDR3 contains 16 residues. The PCR was carried out with 60 Vbeta primers and 13 Jbeta primers. Here immunoSEQ multiplex PCR was the method, and the copy in TCRdb shows in-frame clones only, minus some. The table records about 180,000 clones, 70% to 90% of them present only once. Sequenced sample: PBMCs. The V gene is TRBV6-6, the J gene TRBJ2-5; 11 nucleotides align to TRBD1. The receptor comes from a woman in her thirties in good health and CMV-seronegative. The CDR3: CASSSPRDRGQETQYF. CDR3 nucleotide sequence: TGTGCCAGCAGTTCTCCGAGGGACAGGGGGCAAGAGACCCAGTACTTC.